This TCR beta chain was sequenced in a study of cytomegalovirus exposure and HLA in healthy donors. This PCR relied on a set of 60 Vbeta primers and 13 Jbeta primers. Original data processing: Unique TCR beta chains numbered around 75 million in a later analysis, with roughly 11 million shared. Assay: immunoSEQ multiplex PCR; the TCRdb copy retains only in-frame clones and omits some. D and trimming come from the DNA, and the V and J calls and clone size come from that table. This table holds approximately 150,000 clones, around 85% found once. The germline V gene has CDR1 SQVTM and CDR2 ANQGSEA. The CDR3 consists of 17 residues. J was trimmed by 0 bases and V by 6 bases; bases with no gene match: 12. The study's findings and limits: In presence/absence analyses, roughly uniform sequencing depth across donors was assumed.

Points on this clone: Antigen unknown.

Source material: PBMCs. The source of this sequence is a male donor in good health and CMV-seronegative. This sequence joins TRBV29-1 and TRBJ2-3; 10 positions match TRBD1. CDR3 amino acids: CSVGGTGDFTSTDTQYF. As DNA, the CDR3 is TGCAGCGTGGGCGGGACAGGGGACTTCACTAGCACAGATACGCAGTATTTT.